A selection of T cell receptor beta chains follows, all from one sample in a study of molecular identifiers for immune sequencing clone quantification. TCRdb independently ran MiXCR on the PCR reads; one entry per CDR3 protein. The table shows more than 85,000 distinct CDR3 sequences, with 36% occurring only once. The specimen was naive CD8+ T cells from blood, with Jurkat cell RNA spiked in. All receptors come from a human donor in good health. Some libraries in this study had Jurkat cell RNA spiked in. The CDR3 runs from the conserved cysteine through the conserved F or W. Rows give clone size only sometimes, using once, few, many, or a class for an expanded clone.

cdr3_length,v_call,clone_size,cdr3_aa
15,TRBV25-1,many,CASSEGFEGTYEQYF
14,TRBV12-5,.,CASGLVESMDGYTF
14,TRBV4-2,many,CASSQPDRSHEQYF
11,TRBV6-5,.,CFSTTGNTIYF
14,TRBV7-8,few,CASSSMTFSYEQYF
15,TRBV7-2,once,CASSLFGTQQETQYF
11,TRBV6-5,many,CASSYGRGYTF
13,TRBV29-1,.,CSVAGGAYNEQFF
17,TRBV7-2,.,CASSLAVLSGIGSPLHF
13,TRBV9,few,CASSALMMDTQYF
16,TRBV20-1,many,CSAPNRDRGSGTEAFF
14,TRBV11-2,.,CASSPVSYTGELIF
16,TRBV7-2,many,CASSLTGGLGNQPQHF
13,TRBV13,.,CASTPMRAGELFF
13,TRBV4-3,few,CASSLARGYEQYF
15,TRBV6-5,.,CASAGAGTPQETQYF
12,TRBV12-3/TRBV12-4,.,CAIKTNTGELFF
13,TRBV4-3,.,CAGSDYRASEQYF
16,TRBV13,.,CASSPTGRAGGNIQYF
16,TRBV13,.,CASCLGWTSPSYEQYF
17,TRBV28,many,CASSPVLGVGYQETQYF
12,TRBV9,few,CASSRSYNEQFF
16,TRBV28,once,CASTQGISSYNSPLHF
10,TRBV11-2,.,CASSGETQYF
14,TRBV19,.,CASSPRSSNQPQHF
13,TRBV27,few,CASSLGYRHYQHF
13,TRBV28,few,CASSWESWDTQYF
14,TRBV20-1,few,CSARWRGGYYEQYF
15,TRBV13,.,CASSLGAGTYNEQFF
14,TRBV4-1,.,CASTNKGRTDTQYF
13,TRBV19,.,CASRGQSSYEQYF
17,TRBV4-1,.,CASSQDEGSPSTDTQYF
12,TRBV12-3/TRBV12-4,many,CASSSGGYEQYF
15,TRBV4-2,.,CASSQTFTGFYEQYF
12,TRBV14,few,CARRPKNTEAFF
15,TRBV20-1,.,CSAYQLAPSTDTQYF
13,TRBV14,.,CASSQWTGEPQHF
12,TRBV6-5,.,CATWMPYNEQFF
13,TRBV6-6,.,CATLGDSPYEQYF
16,TRBV7-9,many,CASSSPAGGPGDTQYF
14,TRBV27,many,CASSLQQYGTEAFF
13,TRBV5-4,.,CASSSSWGGEQFF
16,TRBV6-2/TRBV6-3,.,CASSFSIFQGLYEQYF
14,TRBV19,many,CASSWTSGSGEQYF
13,TRBV28,.,CASSTDPLDEQYF
14,TRBV9,few,CASSVGVGKNIQYF
13,TRBV5-6,.,CASSLAAGLEQYF
12,TRBV7-2,.,CASNPGSFEAFF
16,TRBV5-1,.,CASSDGLAGRLYEQYF
11,TRBV27,.,CASRLAGAQYF
14,TRBV4-3,.,CASSLADTQETQYF
16,TRBV6-2/TRBV6-3,.,CASGYLQGAGANVLTF
12,TRBV6-5,.,CASSPRRHEQYF